The 16 T cell receptor beta chains reported below all come from one sample, sequenced in a study of T cell responses to AZD1222 COVID-19 vaccine (dated by TCRdb to the early 2020s). What this sample's time point label stands for: baseline before first vaccination. Receptor amplification or capture employed the immunoSEQ multiplex PCR assay. TCRdb provides this immuneACCESS table in a form limited to in-frame rearrangements. Some clones are lacking; in checked studies, under half of them reflect an unresolved V gene, and why the rest are absent is not known. For this sample the table gives 140,000 or so clones, of which around 87% were detected only once. 1.5% to 2% of the sample belongs to the ten largest clones. The source was peripheral blood, collected on day 0 of AZD1222 vaccination. These receptors came from an adult in good health.

V gene TRBV6-5 combines with J gene TRBJ1-2; D perhaps matches TRBD1 (6 bases). The CDR3 is 13 amino acids. Germline loops: CDR1 MNHEY, CDR2 SVGAGI. Deletions cut 7 bases from V and 4 bases from J, with 13 bases between. CDR3 protein: CASKDSAGYGYTF. Written as DNA, the CDR3 is TGTGCCAGCAAGGACAGCGCAGGCTATGGCTACACCTTC.

J is TRBJ1-5 and V is TRBV28; a weak D match, TRBD1 (6 bases). CDR1 and CDR2 from the germline V gene are MDHEN and SYDVKM. V lost 9 bases to trimming and J lost 9 bases, with 18 bases between them. CDR3 length: 13 residues. The CDR3 loop is CARSGGTGGPQHF. The CDR3 nucleotides read TGTGCCAGGTCCGGGGGCACTGGGGGGCCCCAGCATTTT.

The chain uses TRBV27 and TRBJ1-3, with D possibly TRBD1 on 5 matching bases. CDR1 MNHEY and CDR2 SMNVEV come from the germline V gene (reference sequence). The CDR3 has 14 residues. V gave up 6 bases and J gave up 1 base, with 10 bases separating them. CDR3 coding DNA: TGTGCCAGCAGGGACGACAGATCTGGAAACACCATATATTTT. This codes for CASRDDRSGNTIYF.

This clone showed up just a few times. The chain combines TRBV12-5 with TRBJ1-1; 9 bases line up with TRBD1. The CDR3 contains 16 residues. Germline-derived CDR1 and CDR2 are LGHNT and FRNRAP. Germline trimming cut 5 bases from V and 5 bases from J; bases unmatched to any gene: 12. CDR3 loop: CASGPSKGTGRTEAFF. The CDR3 nucleotides are TGTGCTAGTGGTCCATCCAAGGGGACAGGGAGAACTGAAGCTTTCTTT.

The rearrangement uses TRBV2 and TRBJ2-1, with TRBD2 identical over 9 bases. This CDR3 comprises 13 residues. Germline lookup yields CDR1 SNHLY and CDR2 FYNNEI. Losses at the gene ends were 11 bases for V and 2 bases for J; bases not matched to a gene: 4. CDR3 protein: CAGSGGPYNEQFF. The CDR3, as DNA: TGTGCCGGTAGCGGGGGCCCCTACAATGAGCAGTTCTTC.

This chain uses TRBV13 with TRBJ1-5, with unresolved D. Deletions cut 0 bases from V and 5 bases from J, with 5 bases between. Germline V gives CDR1 PRHDT, CDR2 FYEKMQ (reference sequence). The CDR3 loop spans 13 amino acids. The CDR3 nucleotides read TGTGCCAGCAGCTTAGGTACCCATCAGCCCCAGCATTTT. Encoded protein: CASSLGTHQPQHF.

This clone was detected once. The chain joins TRBV6-2 or TRBV6-3 to TRBJ2-7; TRBD1 is a possible D gene (5 bases). This CDR3 is 12 amino acids long. With 4 bases removed from V and 4 bases from J, the gap between germline ends came to 8 bases. CDR1 is MNHEY, CDR2 SVGEGT, per germline. CDR3 protein: CASSWGEYEQYF. DNA for the CDR3: TGTGCCAGCAGTTGGGGCGAATACGAGCAGTACTTC.

The rearrangement uses TRBV19 and TRBJ1-5; the match to TRBD1 covers 10 bases. This CDR3 is built from 15 residues. Germline trimming cut 1 base from V and 5 bases from J; bases unmatched to any gene: 2. Germline V gives CDR1 LNHDA, CDR2 SQIVND (reference sequence). The CDR3 sequence is CASSIAGTGDQPQHF. CDR3 coding DNA: TGTGCCAGTAGTATAGCAGGGACAGGGGATCAGCCCCAGCATTTT.

About this clone itself: Within the sample, other DNA sequences also encode this same CDR3. The chain links TRBV27 to TRBJ2-3; TRBD2 is a possible D gene (6 bases). From germline, CDR1 is MNHEY and CDR2 SMNVEV (reference sequence). The CDR3 consists of 13 residues. V lost 8 bases, J lost 2 bases, and 11 bases lay in between. CDR3 sequence: CASRDSYTDTQYF. CDR3 bases: TGTGCCAGCCGGGACTCGTACACAGATACGCAGTATTTT.

Written as DNA, the CDR3 is TGTGCCAGCAGCGTAGCCCCAGGACCGACCTACGAGCAGTACTTC. Protein: CASSVAPGPTYEQYF. V and J are TRBV9 and TRBJ2-7; D not resolved. Trimming left V 0 bases short and J 2 bases short, with 12 bases between. The germline CDR1 and CDR2 sequences are SGDLS and YYNGEE. This CDR3 is built from 15 residues.

This clone was seen a single time. The chain carries TRBV5-1 and TRBJ1-6; the match to TRBD1 covers 11 bases. The CDR3 runs 18 residues. Germline CDR1 SGHRS, CDR2 YFSETQ. The junction had 11 bases not matched to a gene; V was cut back by 4 bases and J by 5 bases. The CDR3 here is CASSLHLGQGANNSPLHF. CDR3 coding DNA: TGCGCCAGCAGCCTCCATCTAGGACAGGGGGCTAATAATTCACCCCTCCACTTT.

This sequence joins TRBV6-1 and TRBJ2-5; 9 bases are shared with TRBD1. Losses at the gene ends were 0 bases for V and 4 bases for J; bases not matched to a gene: 3. The CDR3 loop spans 15 amino acids. The germline CDR1 and CDR2 sequences are MNHNS and SASEGT. The CDR3 loop is CASSEAGQGRETQYF. The CDR3 nucleotides read TGTGCCAGCAGTGAAGCCGGACAGGGGCGAGAGACCCAGTACTTC.

In DNA form, the CDR3 reads TGTGCCAGCAAAAAGGGGGGGGCTAATGAAAAACTGTTTTTT. As protein: CASKKGGANEKLFF. The gene calls are TRBV6-5 and TRBJ1-4, with a tentative D call TRBD1 (6 bases). Between the trimmed V and J ends, which lost 7 bases and 3 bases, there was a span of 12 bases. The CDR3 has 14 amino acids. Germline assignment: CDR1 MNHEY and CDR2 SVGAGI.

This chain uses TRBV5-6 with TRBJ1-3; the D gene is possibly TRBD1 (5 bases). CDR3 length: 15 amino acids. The V end was cut by 3 bases, the J end by 1 base, with 11 bases between. Germline V lookup: CDR1 SGHDT, CDR2 YYEEEE. The CDR3 DNA follows: TGTGCCAGCAGCTCCTCCAGGGTTTCTGGAAACACCATATATTTT. It translates to CASSSSRVSGNTIYF.

This clone was seen more than once but under ten times. The chain joins TRBV10-2 to TRBJ2-7, with TRBD1 matching over 8 bases. CDR1 and CDR2 (germline): WSHSY, SAAADI. The CDR3 is 14 residues long. Unmatched junction bases numbered 6, after V lost 4 bases and J lost 4 bases. CDR3 protein: CASSADRERYEQYF. CDR3 DNA: TGCGCCAGCAGTGCGGACAGGGAGCGGTACGAGCAGTACTTC.

This chain connects TRBV19 to TRBJ1-1, with D possibly TRBD1 on 6 matching bases. With 4 bases removed from V and 1 base from J, the gap between germline ends came to 16 bases. CDR1 and CDR2 from the germline V gene are LNHDA and SQIVND (reference sequence). This CDR3 is 16 amino acids long. CDR3 nucleotides: TGTGCCAGTAGTACCCGACAGAGAGGGGGGAACACTGAAGCTTTCTTT. This translates into CASSTRQRGGNTEAFF.